This TCR beta chain appears in the sequencing data of a study of shared clonotypes between healthy human individuals. The V segment lost 2 bases and the J segment 0 bases; nucleotides outside the gene matches: 5. This CDR3 is built from 16 residues. Germline V gene sequence: CDR1 SGHRS, CDR2 YFSETQ. Broader study findings: With few donors, the genetic and exposure-history diversity represented was limited. Rarefaction showed that sequencing of sorted subsets was incomplete (despite large depth). A few donors had 5% to 6.5% of their naive CD4 clonotypes in common.

Details on this clone: The target antigen is unknown.

Some clones are missing from TCRdb's copy, which holds only in-frame ones; the method was immunoSEQ multiplex PCR. Among 2.3 million or so clones, over 90% were seen once, and the ten largest hold 0.3% to 0.4%. This sequence was found in a man aged 18 to 30 in good health. Some clones in this sample may be carry-over from other donors' samples. Sequenced: naive CD4+ T cells from PBMCs. Subset defined: CD45RA+ positively selected. This chain joins TRBV5-1 and TRBJ2-5; 9 bases fit TRBD2. The CDR3 DNA sequence: TGCGCCAGCAGCTTCAGCGGGAGGCCGTACCAAGAGACCCAGTACTTC. This encodes CASSFSGRPYQETQYF.